The 4 T cell receptor beta chains listed next were all sequenced from one sample in a study of cytomegalovirus exposure and HLA in healthy donors. Sequencing used immunoSEQ multiplex PCR; TCRdb keeps in-frame clones, though not all of them. Here the sample spans 70,000 or so clones, around 94% being singletons. The sample comprised PBMCs. All receptors derive from a man aged 18-30 years in good health and CMV-seropositive.

The CDR3 coding sequence is TGTGCCAGCAGCTTAGAAGGACAGGGGAGACACGAGCAGTACTTC. This gives the protein CASSLEGQGRHEQYF. This chain joins TRBV7-9 and TRBJ2-7, with 9 bases aligning to TRBD1. The junction had 6 bases not matched to a gene; V was cut back by 1 base and J by 5 bases. CDR3 size: 15 residues. Germline V lookup: CDR1 SEHNR, CDR2 FQNEAQ (reference sequence).

The V call is TRBV11-2, the J call TRBJ2-7; unclear D gene. V was trimmed by 0 bases and J by 7 bases, leaving 13 bases between them. Germline CDR1 SGHAT, CDR2 FQNNGV. The CDR3 runs 14 residues. The CDR3 bases are TGTGCCAGCAGCTTAGATCCGACCTCGGGTGAGCAGTACTTC. Amino acid sequence: CASSLDPTSGEQYF.

The chain uses TRBV19 and TRBJ2-7; the D is unclear. CDR1 and CDR2 (germline): LNHDA, SQIVND (reference sequence). The CDR3 length is 13 residues. The germline V and J ends were trimmed by 3 bases and 0 bases, with 6 bases remaining between them. CDR3 nucleotide sequence: TGTGCCAGTAGTATGGCCCCCTCCTACGAGCAGTACTTC. This translates into CASSMAPSYEQYF.

The rearrangement joins TRBV7-2 to TRBJ2-5; D perhaps matches TRBD2 (5 bases). The CDR3 covers 15 residues. Trimming removed 3 bases at V and 5 bases at J, with 16 bases between. Germline CDR1 reads SGHTA; CDR2 reads FQGNSA. The CDR3, as DNA: TGTGCCAGCAGCTTTGAGGTGAGGGTGCAGGAGACCCAGTACTTC. Its translation is CASSFEVRVQETQYF.